The 11 T cell receptor beta chains below were found in one sample sequenced in a study of memory CD4+ T cells and cytomegalovirus serostatus. The assay was immunoSEQ multiplex PCR, and TCRdb's table has in-frame clones only and misses some. The sample lists roughly 42,000 clones; around 72% were seen once. Single viable CD3+CD4+CD8-CD45RO+ cells were sorted as the memory CD4+ T cells. Sequencing input: memory CD4+ T cells from blood. These receptors were taken from an adult in good health and CMV-seronegative.

The V and J genes are TRBV7-6 and TRBJ2-1; 8 bases fit TRBD2. CDR3 length: 16 amino acids. Germline V gene sequence: CDR1 SGHVS, CDR2 FNYEAQ. V gave up 3 bases and J gave up 6 bases; unmatched junction bases: 10. The chain's CDR3 is CASSLATKAGGNEQFF. DNA for the CDR3: TGTGCCAGCAGCTTGGCCACTAAGGCGGGGGGCAATGAGCAGTTCTTC.

The chain recombines TRBV2 with TRBJ2-1; D may match TRBD1 or TRBD2 (5 bases each). The CDR3 is 13 amino acids. Between the trimmed V and J ends, which lost 6 bases and 14 bases, there was a span of 20 bases. Germline V gene lookup returns CDR1 SNHLY and CDR2 FYNNEI. In DNA form, the CDR3 reads TGTGCCAGCAGGCCGGGACCCATCAATAGAGAGTTCTTC. It translates to CASRPGPINREFF.

V gene TRBV11-2 combines with J gene TRBJ1-1; perhaps TRBD1 as D (6 bases). This CDR3 has 15 amino acids. CDR1 and CDR2 (germline): SGHAT, FQNNGV. V was cut by 5 bases and J by 7 bases, with 20 bases left in between. The CDR3 protein is CASSPRTVGAGEAFF. CDR3 coding DNA: TGTGCCAGCAGCCCCAGGACAGTGGGAGCTGGTGAAGCTTTCTTT.

The genes are TRBV4-2 and TRBJ2-3; 8 nucleotides match TRBD2. CDR1 is LGHNA, CDR2 YNFKEQ, per germline. There are 16 residues in the CDR3. V was pared by 5 bases and J by 4 bases, with 11 bases of the junction left unmatched. Here the CDR3 DNA reads TGTGCCAGCAGCTTAGGGCTCGGGGGGGCCGCAGATACGCAGTATTTT. It is translated as CASSLGLGGAADTQYF.

The rearrangement uses TRBV5-1 and TRBJ2-2, with 8 bases identical to TRBD2. The CDR3 extends over 15 amino acids. V lost 6 bases to trimming and J lost 6 bases; unmatched junction nucleotides: 10. Germline assignment: CDR1 SGHRS and CDR2 YFSETQ. As DNA, the CDR3 is TGCGCCAGCACCAGGGCGGGGGGTATCGCCGGGGAGCTGTTTTTT. The encoded protein is CASTRAGGIAGELFF.

The chain uses TRBV29-1 and TRBJ2-5, with a tentative D call TRBD2 (7 bases). The germline V gene encodes CDR1 SQVTM and CDR2 ANQGSEA. V lost 7 bases and J 5 bases, leaving 14 bases between the germline ends. This CDR3 region has 12 residues. CDR3 sequence reads: CSARGAVETQYF. As DNA, the CDR3 is TGCAGCGCCCGGGGGGCAGTCGAGACCCAGTACTTC.

In nucleotides, the CDR3 is TGTGCCAGTAGTCCCGGGACTCACCATAGTGGCTACACCTTC. This gives the protein CASSPGTHHSGYTF. V gene TRBV19 combines with J gene TRBJ1-2, with D perhaps matching TRBD1 (5 bases). Deletions cut 5 bases from V and 7 bases from J, with 17 bases between. There are 14 residues in the CDR3. Germline lookup yields CDR1 LNHDA and CDR2 SQIVND (reference sequence).

As DNA, the CDR3 is TGTGCCAGCAGTAACAGGGAATTGATCTTCCCAGTGGATGGCTACACCTTC. This translates into CASSNRELIFPVDGYTF. This chain uses TRBV28 with TRBJ1-2; a weak D match, TRBD1 (6 bases). Looked up from germline, CDR1 is MDHEN and CDR2 is SYDVKM. CDR3 length: 17 amino acids. The V end lost 5 bases, the J end lost 6 bases, and 25 bases lay between the germline ends.

The chain joins TRBV6-8 to TRBJ1-5; unclear D gene. V shed 2 bases and J shed 4 bases, with 24 bases lying between them. Germline CDR1 reads MNHGY; CDR2 reads SAAAGT. The CDR3 runs to 19 residues. The chain's CDR3 is CASSYPPLTKVLYNQPQHF. The DNA for the CDR3 is TGTGCCAGCAGTTACCCCCCCCTTACAAAAGTGCTCTATAATCAGCCCCAGCATTTT.

The rearrangement links TRBV7-9 to TRBJ1-1, with TRBD1 as a possible D gene (5 bases). Looked up from germline, CDR1 is SEHNR and CDR2 is FQNEAQ (reference sequence). This CDR3 has 15 amino acids. The V end lost 5 bases, the J end lost 1 base, and 14 bases lay between the germline ends. The CDR3 DNA is TGTGCCAGCAGCCCCCGGGACCTTTCGAACACTGAAGCTTTCTTT. Amino acids: CASSPRDLSNTEAFF.

The rearrangement joins TRBV28 to TRBJ2-5; TRBD1 matches 8 bases. The DNA end is more similar to TRBJ2-7, so the J call may be wrong. Germline lookup yields CDR1 MDHEN and CDR2 SYDVKM. CDR3 length: 14 residues. CDR3 residues: CASSPGQGTYEQYF. In DNA, the CDR3 is TGTGCCAGCAGTCCAGGACAGGGCACCTACGAGCAGTACTTC.